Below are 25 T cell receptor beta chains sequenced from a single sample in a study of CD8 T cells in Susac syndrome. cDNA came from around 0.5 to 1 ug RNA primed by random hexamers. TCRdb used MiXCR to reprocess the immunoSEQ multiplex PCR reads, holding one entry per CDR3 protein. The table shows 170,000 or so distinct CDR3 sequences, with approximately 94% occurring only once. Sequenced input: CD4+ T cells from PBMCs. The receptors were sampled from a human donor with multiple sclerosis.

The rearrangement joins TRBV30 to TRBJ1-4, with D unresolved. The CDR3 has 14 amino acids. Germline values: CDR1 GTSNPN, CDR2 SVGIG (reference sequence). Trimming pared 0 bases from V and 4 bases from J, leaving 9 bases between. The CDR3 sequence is CAWSVLPNNEKLFF. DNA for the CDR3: TGTGCCTGGAGTGTATTACCGAATAATGAAAAACTGTTTTTT.

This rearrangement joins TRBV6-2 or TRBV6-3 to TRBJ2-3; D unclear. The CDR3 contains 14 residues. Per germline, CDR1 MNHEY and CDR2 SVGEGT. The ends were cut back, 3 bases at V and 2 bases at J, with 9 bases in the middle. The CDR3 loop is CASSYDPITDTQYF. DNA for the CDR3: TGTGCCAGCAGTTATGACCCGATCACAGATACGCAGTATTTT.

The CDR3 nucleotides are TGTGCCAGTAGTCCCGCGAGGGCTAGCGGGAGGGGGGTTGAGCAGTTCTTC. Residues: CASSPARASGRGVEQFF. This sequence joins TRBV19 and TRBJ2-1; TRBD2 agrees at 12 bases. The CDR3 loop spans 17 amino acids. V gave up 5 bases and J gave up 9 bases; unmatched junction bases: 14. Germline assignment: CDR1 LNHDA and CDR2 SQIVND (reference sequence).

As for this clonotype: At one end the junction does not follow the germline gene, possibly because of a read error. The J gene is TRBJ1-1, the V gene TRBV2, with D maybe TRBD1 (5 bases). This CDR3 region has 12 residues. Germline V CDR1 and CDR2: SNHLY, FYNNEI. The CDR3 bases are TGTGCCAGCTTCGGGGACTACACTGAAGTTTTCTTT. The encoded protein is CASFGDYTEVFF.

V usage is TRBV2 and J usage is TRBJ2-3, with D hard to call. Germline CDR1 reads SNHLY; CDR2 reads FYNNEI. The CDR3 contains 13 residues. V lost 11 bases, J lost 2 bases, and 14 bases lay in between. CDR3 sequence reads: CAGHRTLTDTQYF. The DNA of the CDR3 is TGTGCCGGCCATCGGACCCTCACAGATACGCAGTATTTT.

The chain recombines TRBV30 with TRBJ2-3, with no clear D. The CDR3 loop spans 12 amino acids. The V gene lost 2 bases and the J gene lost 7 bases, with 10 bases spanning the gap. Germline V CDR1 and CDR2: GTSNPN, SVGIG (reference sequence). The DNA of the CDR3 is TGTGCCTGGAGTAAACCCCCCAATACGCAGTATTTT. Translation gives CAWSKPPNTQYF.

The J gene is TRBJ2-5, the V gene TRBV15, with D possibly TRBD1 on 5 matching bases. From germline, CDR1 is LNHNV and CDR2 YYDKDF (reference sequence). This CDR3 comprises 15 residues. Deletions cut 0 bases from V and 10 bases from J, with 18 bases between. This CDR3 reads CATSRDPTAQEDQYF. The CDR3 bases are TGTGCCACCAGCAGAGATCCCACCGCACAGGAAGACCAGTACTTC.

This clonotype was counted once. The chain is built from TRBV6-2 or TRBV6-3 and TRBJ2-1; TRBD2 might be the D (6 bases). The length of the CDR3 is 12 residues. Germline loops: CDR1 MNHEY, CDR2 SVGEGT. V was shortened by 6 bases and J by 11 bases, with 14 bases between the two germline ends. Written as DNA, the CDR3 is TGTGCCAGCAGCCCCTCCGGAGGGAAGCAGTTCTTC. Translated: CASSPSGGKQFF.

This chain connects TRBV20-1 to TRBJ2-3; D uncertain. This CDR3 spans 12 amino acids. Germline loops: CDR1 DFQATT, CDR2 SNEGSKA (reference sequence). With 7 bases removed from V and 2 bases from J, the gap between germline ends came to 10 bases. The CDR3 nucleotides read TGCAGTGGTGGCTTTTCCACAGATACGCAGTATTTT. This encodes CSGGFSTDTQYF.

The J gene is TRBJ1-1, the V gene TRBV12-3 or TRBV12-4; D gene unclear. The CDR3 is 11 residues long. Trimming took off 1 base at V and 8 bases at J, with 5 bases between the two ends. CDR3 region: CASSLVSEAFF. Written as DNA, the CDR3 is TGTGCCAGCAGTTTAGTTAGCGAAGCTTTCTTT.

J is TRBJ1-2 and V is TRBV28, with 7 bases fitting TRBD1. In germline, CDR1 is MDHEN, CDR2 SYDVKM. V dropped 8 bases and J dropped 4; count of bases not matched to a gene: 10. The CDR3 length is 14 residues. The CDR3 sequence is CASVTGDSVYGYTF. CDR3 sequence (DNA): TGTGCCAGCGTTACCGGGGACAGCGTCTATGGCTACACCTTC.

The CDR3: CASSQDRGGTQYF. In nucleotides, the CDR3 is TGCGCCAGCAGCCAAGATCGGGGGGGTACGCAGTATTTT. This chain connects TRBV4-1 to TRBJ2-3; TRBD2 matches at 8 bases. CDR1 is MGHRA, CDR2 YSYEKL, per germline. This CDR3 is 13 amino acids long. V lost 0 bases, J lost 8 bases, and 1 base stayed unmatched.

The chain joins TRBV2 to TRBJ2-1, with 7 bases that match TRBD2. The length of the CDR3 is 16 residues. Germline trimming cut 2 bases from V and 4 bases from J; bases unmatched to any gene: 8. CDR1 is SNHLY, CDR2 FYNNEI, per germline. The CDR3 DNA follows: TGTGCCAGCAGTGAATTGGGAGGGCTGGTGTACAATGAGCAGTTCTTC. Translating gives CASSELGGLVYNEQFF.

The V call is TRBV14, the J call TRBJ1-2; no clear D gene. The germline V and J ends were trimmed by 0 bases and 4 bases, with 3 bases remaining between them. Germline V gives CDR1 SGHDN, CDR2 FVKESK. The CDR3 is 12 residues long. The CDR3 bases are TGTGCCAGCAGCCAAGAAGGCTATGGCTACACCTTC. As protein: CASSQEGYGYTF.

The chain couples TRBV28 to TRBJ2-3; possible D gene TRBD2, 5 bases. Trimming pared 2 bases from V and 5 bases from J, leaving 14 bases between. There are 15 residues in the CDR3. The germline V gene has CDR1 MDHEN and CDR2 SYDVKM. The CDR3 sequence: CASSLRPSRGDTQYF. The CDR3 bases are TGTGCCAGCAGTTTAAGGCCTAGCCGAGGAGATACGCAGTATTTT.

The CDR3 DNA sequence: TGTGCCAGCAGCCCCCGTGGGGCCGAAGCTTTCTTT. This codes for CASSPRGAEAFF. V usage is TRBV7-9 and J usage is TRBJ1-1, with D tentatively TRBD1 (5 bases). The CDR3 loop spans 12 amino acids. V dropped 5 bases and J dropped 8 bases, with 12 bases sitting between them. CDR1 is SEHNR and CDR2 is FQNEAQ in the germline V gene (reference sequence). The variable domain in full, completed from reference TRBV7-9 and TRBJ1-1, reads DTGVSQNPRHKITKRGQNVTFRCDPISEHNRLYWYRQTLGQGPEFLTYFQNEAQLEKSRLLSDRFSAERPKGSFSTLEIQRTEQGDSAMYLCASSPRGAEAFFGQGTRLTVV.

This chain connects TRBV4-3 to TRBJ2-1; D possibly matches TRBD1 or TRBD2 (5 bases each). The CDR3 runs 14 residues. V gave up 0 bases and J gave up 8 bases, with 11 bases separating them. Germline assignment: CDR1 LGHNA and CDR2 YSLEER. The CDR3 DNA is TGCGCCAGCAGCCAAGATCCAGGGAGCGATGAGCAGTTCTTC. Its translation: CASSQDPGSDEQFF.

The CDR3 DNA reads as TGCGCCAGCAGCTTGGGACTAGCTAGGCCCGGGGAGCTGTTTTTT. Its protein product is CASSLGLARPGELFF. The rearrangement links TRBV5-1 to TRBJ2-2; TRBD2 matches at 7 bases. CDR3 length: 15 amino acids. Germline V gives CDR1 SGHRS, CDR2 YFSETQ. The V gene end was trimmed by 0 bases and the J gene end by 6 bases; junction bases not matched to a gene: 5. The variable domain in full, completed from reference TRBV5-1 and TRBJ2-2, reads KAGVTQTPRYLIKTRGQQVTLSCSPISGHRSVSWYQQTPGQGLQFLFEYFSETQRNKGNFPGRFSGRQFSNSRSEMNVSTLELGDSALYLCASSLGLARPGELFFGEGSRLTVL.

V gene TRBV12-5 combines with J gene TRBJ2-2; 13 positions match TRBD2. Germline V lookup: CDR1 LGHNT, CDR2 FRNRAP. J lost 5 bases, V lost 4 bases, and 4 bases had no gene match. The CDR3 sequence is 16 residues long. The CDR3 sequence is CASGSKGLAGTGELFF. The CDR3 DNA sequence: TGTGCTAGTGGTTCAAAGGGACTAGCGGGGACCGGGGAGCTGTTTTTT.

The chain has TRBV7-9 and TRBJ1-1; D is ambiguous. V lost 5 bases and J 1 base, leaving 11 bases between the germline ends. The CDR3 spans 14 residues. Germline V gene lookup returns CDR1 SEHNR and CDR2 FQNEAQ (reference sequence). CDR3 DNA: TGTGCCAGCAGCCACGTCAGAGGGAACACTGAAGCTTTCTTT. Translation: CASSHVRGNTEAFF.

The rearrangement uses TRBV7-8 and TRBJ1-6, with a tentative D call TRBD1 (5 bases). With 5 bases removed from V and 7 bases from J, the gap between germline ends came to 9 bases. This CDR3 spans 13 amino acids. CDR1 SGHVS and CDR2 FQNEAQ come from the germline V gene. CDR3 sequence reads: CASSDSLNSPLHF. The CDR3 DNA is TGTGCCAGCAGCGACAGCCTAAATTCACCCCTCCACTTT.

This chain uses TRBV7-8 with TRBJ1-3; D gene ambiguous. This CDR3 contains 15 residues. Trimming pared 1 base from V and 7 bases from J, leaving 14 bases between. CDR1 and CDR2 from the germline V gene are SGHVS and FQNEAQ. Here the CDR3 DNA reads TGTGCCAGCAGCTTAGTTTTCTGGGCGGGGAACACCATATATTTT. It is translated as CASSLVFWAGNTIYF.

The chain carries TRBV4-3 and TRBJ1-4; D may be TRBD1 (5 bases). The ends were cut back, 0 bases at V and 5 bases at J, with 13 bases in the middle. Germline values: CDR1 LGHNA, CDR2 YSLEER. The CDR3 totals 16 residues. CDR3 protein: CASSQDLGRVNEKLFF. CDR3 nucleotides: TGCGCCAGCAGCCAAGATCTGGGCAGGGTGAATGAAAAACTGTTTTTT.

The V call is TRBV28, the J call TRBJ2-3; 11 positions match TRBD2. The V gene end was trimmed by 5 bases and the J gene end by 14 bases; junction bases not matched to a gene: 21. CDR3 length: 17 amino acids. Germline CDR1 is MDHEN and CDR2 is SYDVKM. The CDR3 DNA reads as TGTGCCAGCAGTCTTGAAGGAGTGGGGACTAGCGGCCCTTATGCGTATTTT. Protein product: CASSLEGVGTSGPYAYF.

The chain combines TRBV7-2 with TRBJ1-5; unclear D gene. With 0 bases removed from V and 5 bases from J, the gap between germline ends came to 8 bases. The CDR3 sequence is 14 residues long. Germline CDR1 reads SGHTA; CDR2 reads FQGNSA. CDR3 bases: TGTGCCAGCAGCTTAGCAAAGCGCGATCAGCCCCAGCATTTT. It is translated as CASSLAKRDQPQHF.